These T cell receptor beta chains were read from a single sample in a study of radiation and T cells in renal cell carcinoma. Assay used: immunoSEQ multiplex PCR; TCRdb lists only in-frame clones, some missing. Of under 100,000 clones listed, 70% to 85% are singletons. The sample in question was blood, obtained from a patient whose treatment included radiotherapy and nephrectomy. The receptors here all came from a man in his sixties with renal cell carcinoma. CDR3s include the opening cysteine and the closing phenylalanine or tryptophan. Each record gives: clone size, V gene, D gene, J gene, CDR3 protein, CDR3 DNA. D genes are given only for firm matches. Only part of the rows carry a size: once, few, many, or a class if the clone is expanded.

clone size: NA
V gene: TRBV19
D gene: NA
J gene: TRBJ1-4
CDR3 protein: CASTPTKAKEKLFF
CDR3 DNA: TGTGCCAGTACCCCGACGAAAGCGAAGGAAAAACTGTTTTTT

clone size: NA
V gene: TRBV18
D gene: NA
J gene: TRBJ2-5
CDR3 protein: CASSPGLQETQYF
CDR3 DNA: TGTGCCAGCTCACCGGGCCTTCAAGAGACCCAGTACTTC

clone size: NA
V gene: TRBV7-9
D gene: TRBD1
J gene: TRBJ1-5
CDR3 protein: CASSLGDRANQPQHF
CDR3 DNA: TGTGCCAGCAGCTTAGGGGACAGGGCCAATCAGCCCCAGCATTTT

clone size: NA
V gene: TRBV2
D gene: TRBD1
J gene: TRBJ2-5
CDR3 protein: CASRGQGETQYF
CDR3 DNA: TGTGCCAGCAGGGGACAGGGAGAGACCCAGTACTTC

clone size: NA
V gene: TRBV29-1
D gene: NA
J gene: TRBJ2-7
CDR3 protein: CSVLDSFGEQYF
CDR3 DNA: TGCAGCGTCCTGGACAGTTTCGGAGAGCAGTACTTC

clone size: NA
V gene: TRBV12-5
D gene: TRBD2
J gene: TRBJ2-2
CDR3 protein: CASGFRAPGGTGELFF
CDR3 DNA: TGTGCTAGTGGTTTTAGGGCACCGGGGGGCACCGGGGAGCTGTTTTTT

clone size: NA
V gene: TRBV19
D gene: NA
J gene: TRBJ2-3
CDR3 protein: CASSIPGIADTQYF
CDR3 DNA: TGTGCCAGTAGTATTCCGGGGATCGCAGATACGCAGTATTTT

clone size: NA
V gene: TRBV6-5
D gene: NA
J gene: TRBJ2-7
CDR3 protein: CASSYKVGGALYEQYF
CDR3 DNA: TGTGCCAGCAGTTACAAAGTGGGGGGTGCGTTGTACGAGCAGTACTTC

clone size: NA
V gene: TRBV14
D gene: TRBD2
J gene: TRBJ2-1
CDR3 protein: CASSDLTSGYNNEQFF
CDR3 DNA: TGTGCCAGCAGCGATCTGACTAGCGGGTACAACAATGAGCAGTTCTTC

clone size: NA
V gene: TRBV5-1
D gene: TRBD1
J gene: TRBJ2-7
CDR3 protein: CASSTGQETYEQYF
CDR3 DNA: TGCGCCAGCAGCACCGGACAGGAAACCTACGAGCAGTACTTC

clone size: NA
V gene: TRBV29-1
D gene: TRBD1
J gene: TRBJ1-1
CDR3 protein: CSVDWTGQGTEAFF
CDR3 DNA: TGCAGCGTTGACTGGACAGGGCAGGGCACTGAAGCTTTCTTT

clone size: NA
V gene: TRBV10-3
D gene: TRBD2
J gene: TRBJ2-1
CDR3 protein: CAISDTSGGSYNEQFF
CDR3 DNA: TGTGCCATCAGCGACACTAGCGGGGGGTCCTACAATGAGCAGTTCTTC

clone size: NA
V gene: TRBV25-1
D gene: TRBD1
J gene: TRBJ2-2
CDR3 protein: CASREGALVNTGELFF
CDR3 DNA: TGTGCCAGCAGAGAGGGGGCGTTAGTGAACACCGGGGAGCTGTTTTTT

clone size: NA
V gene: TRBV5-1
D gene: NA
J gene: TRBJ2-7
CDR3 protein: CASSLAAGPYEQYF
CDR3 DNA: TGCGCCAGCAGCTTGGCCGCAGGGCCCTACGAGCAGTACTTC

clone size: NA
V gene: TRBV28
D gene: NA
J gene: TRBJ1-5
CDR3 protein: CASSIPQEISNQPQHF
CDR3 DNA: TGTGCCAGCAGTATCCCACAGGAGATAAGCAATCAGCCCCAGCATTTT

clone size: NA
V gene: TRBV30
D gene: NA
J gene: TRBJ2-7
CDR3 protein: CAWRYSGISYEQYF
CDR3 DNA: TGTGCCTGGAGGTACTCAGGGATCTCCTACGAGCAGTACTTC

clone size: NA
V gene: TRBV5-1
D gene: NA
J gene: TRBJ2-5
CDR3 protein: CASSRVWGGEETQYF
CDR3 DNA: TGCGCCAGCAGCCGTGTTTGGGGCGGCGAAGAGACCCAGTACTTC

clone size: NA
V gene: TRBV7-2
D gene: TRBD1
J gene: TRBJ1-5
CDR3 protein: CASSTQDRGGNQPQHF
CDR3 DNA: TGTGCCAGCAGCACCCAGGACAGGGGGGGCAATCAGCCCCAGCATTTT

clone size: NA
V gene: TRBV5-8
D gene: NA
J gene: TRBJ2-4
CDR3 protein: CASSLSQLRGRVENIQYF
CDR3 DNA: TGTGCCAGCAGCTTGTCGCAGCTCCGGGGCAGGGTAGAAAACATTCAGTACTTC

clone size: NA
V gene: TRBV9
D gene: NA
J gene: TRBJ2-3
CDR3 protein: CASSVDLQGDTQYF
CDR3 DNA: TGTGCCAGCAGCGTCGACCTTCAGGGAGATACGCAGTATTTT

clone size: NA
V gene: TRBV6-4
D gene: TRBD2
J gene: TRBJ2-5
CDR3 protein: CASSDCAQGTSGNQETQYF
CDR3 DNA: TGTGCCAGCAGTGACTGTGCGCAGGGAACTAGCGGGAATCAAGAGACCCAGTACTTC

clone size: NA
V gene: TRBV19
D gene: TRBD2
J gene: TRBJ2-1
CDR3 protein: CASSIGGTSANEQFF
CDR3 DNA: TGTGCCAGTAGTATAGGTGGGACTAGCGCCAATGAGCAGTTCTTC

clone size: NA
V gene: TRBV11-1
D gene: NA
J gene: TRBJ1-1
CDR3 protein: CASSLELSTEAFF
CDR3 DNA: TGTGCCAGCAGCTTAGAGCTGAGCACTGAAGCTTTCTTT

clone size: NA
V gene: TRBV18
D gene: NA
J gene: TRBJ2-7
CDR3 protein: CASSPGQGGYYEQYF
CDR3 DNA: TGTGCCAGCTCACCCGGGCAGGGGGGATACTACGAGCAGTACTTC

clone size: NA
V gene: TRBV7-9
D gene: TRBD2
J gene: TRBJ2-7
CDR3 protein: CASSLEGLPDYEQYF
CDR3 DNA: TGTGCCAGCAGCTTAGAGGGACTACCCGACTACGAGCAGTACTTC

clone size: NA
V gene: TRBV7-3
D gene: NA
J gene: TRBJ2-2
CDR3 protein: CASSLQAGQNTGELFF
CDR3 DNA: TGTGCCAGCAGCTTACAGGCGGGACAGAACACCGGGGAGCTGTTTTTT

clone size: once
V gene: TRBV5-6
D gene: TRBD1
J gene: TRBJ2-7
CDR3 protein: CASSFGTGGFEQYF
CDR3 DNA: TGTGCCAGCAGCTTCGGGACAGGGGGCTTCGAGCAGTACTTC

clone size: NA
V gene: TRBV10-2
D gene: TRBD2
J gene: TRBJ2-5
CDR3 protein: CASSDSGRETQYF
CDR3 DNA: TGCGCCAGCAGTGACAGCGGGAGGGAGACCCAGTACTTC

clone size: NA
V gene: TRBV18
D gene: NA
J gene: TRBJ2-5
CDR3 protein: CASNEGTKRSAETQYF
CDR3 DNA: TGTGCCAGCAACGAAGGGACGAAGAGGTCGGCGGAGACCCAGTACTTC

clone size: NA
V gene: TRBV7-2
D gene: TRBD1
J gene: TRBJ2-1
CDR3 protein: CASSPRGQSSYNEQFF
CDR3 DNA: TGTGCCAGCAGCCCCAGGGGACAGAGCTCCTACAATGAGCAGTTCTTC

clone size: NA
V gene: TRBV6-6
D gene: NA
J gene: TRBJ1-1
CDR3 protein: CASSDSHSEMNTEAFF
CDR3 DNA: TGTGCCAGCAGTGACTCCCACAGCGAGATGAACACTGAAGCTTTCTTT

clone size: NA
V gene: TRBV2
D gene: NA
J gene: TRBJ2-5
CDR3 protein: CASSWPQETQYF
CDR3 DNA: TGTGCCAGCAGTTGGCCGCAAGAGACCCAGTACTTC

clone size: few
V gene: TRBV27
D gene: TRBD2
J gene: TRBJ2-7
CDR3 protein: CASSFSRGAYEQYF
CDR3 DNA: TGTGCCAGCAGTTTTAGTCGGGGGGCCTACGAGCAGTACTTC

clone size: NA
V gene: TRBV15
D gene: TRBD1
J gene: TRBJ1-5
CDR3 protein: CATSPDREHQPQHF
CDR3 DNA: TGTGCCACCAGCCCTGACAGGGAGCATCAGCCCCAGCATTTT

clone size: NA
V gene: TRBV25-1
D gene: TRBD1
J gene: TRBJ2-3
CDR3 protein: CASMTGSTDTQYF
CDR3 DNA: TGTGCCAGCATGACAGGGAGCACAGATACGCAGTATTTT

clone size: NA
V gene: TRBV6-1
D gene: NA
J gene: TRBJ1-5
CDR3 protein: CASSVGGYNQPQHF
CDR3 DNA: TGTGCCAGCAGTGTGGGGGGATACAATCAGCCCCAGCATTTT

clone size: once
V gene: TRBV2
D gene: TRBD2
J gene: TRBJ2-2
CDR3 protein: CASKGLANTGELFF
CDR3 DNA: TGTGCCAGCAAAGGACTAGCGAACACCGGGGAGCTGTTTTTT

clone size: NA
V gene: TRBV4-1
D gene: TRBD1
J gene: TRBJ2-7
CDR3 protein: CASSQPLTGQYEQYF
CDR3 DNA: TGCGCCAGCAGCCAGCCGCTGACAGGGCAGTACGAGCAGTACTTC

clone size: few
V gene: TRBV10-1
D gene: NA
J gene: TRBJ2-1
CDR3 protein: CASSEGGLGDEQFF
CDR3 DNA: TGCGCCAGCAGTGAGGGGGGGCTCGGCGATGAGCAGTTCTTC

clone size: NA
V gene: TRBV2
D gene: NA
J gene: TRBJ2-7
CDR3 protein: CASSVSQAAEQYF
CDR3 DNA: TGTGCCAGCAGTGTATCTCAGGCGGCCGAGCAGTACTTC

clone size: NA
V gene: TRBV25-1
D gene: NA
J gene: TRBJ1-3
CDR3 protein: CASSDPFSGGSGNTIYF
CDR3 DNA: TGTGCCAGCAGTGACCCATTCTCGGGAGGTTCTGGAAACACCATATATTTT

clone size: NA
V gene: TRBV5-4
D gene: NA
J gene: TRBJ2-1
CDR3 protein: CASSRQGGTYNEQFF
CDR3 DNA: TGTGCCAGCAGCCGGCAGGGGGGGACCTACAATGAGCAGTTCTTC

clone size: NA
V gene: TRBV4-1
D gene: NA
J gene: TRBJ2-5
CDR3 protein: CASSQEEASVEETQYF
CDR3 DNA: TGCGCCAGCAGCCAAGAAGAGGCTAGCGTCGAAGAGACCCAGTACTTC

clone size: NA
V gene: TRBV7-2
D gene: NA
J gene: TRBJ1-5
CDR3 protein: CASSSQGTQPQHF
CDR3 DNA: TGTGCCAGCAGCTCGCAGGGTACTCAGCCCCAGCATTTT

clone size: NA
V gene: TRBV27
D gene: TRBD2
J gene: TRBJ2-1
CDR3 protein: CASSLASGIYNEQFF
CDR3 DNA: TGTGCCAGCAGTTTGGCTAGCGGGATCTACAATGAGCAGTTCTTC

clone size: NA
V gene: TRBV15
D gene: NA
J gene: TRBJ1-1
CDR3 protein: CATSRNLKNTEAFF
CDR3 DNA: TGTGCCACCAGCAGGAACCTCAAGAACACTGAAGCTTTCTTT

clone size: few
V gene: TRBV19
D gene: TRBD1
J gene: TRBJ1-4
CDR3 protein: CASSSAGTGNEKLFF
CDR3 DNA: TGTGCCAGTAGCAGCGCCGGGACAGGGAATGAAAAACTGTTTTTT

clone size: few
V gene: TRBV30
D gene: NA
J gene: TRBJ2-5
CDR3 protein: CAWSPRGSRETQYF
CDR3 DNA: TGTGCCTGGAGTCCTCGGGGGAGCCGTGAGACCCAGTACTTC